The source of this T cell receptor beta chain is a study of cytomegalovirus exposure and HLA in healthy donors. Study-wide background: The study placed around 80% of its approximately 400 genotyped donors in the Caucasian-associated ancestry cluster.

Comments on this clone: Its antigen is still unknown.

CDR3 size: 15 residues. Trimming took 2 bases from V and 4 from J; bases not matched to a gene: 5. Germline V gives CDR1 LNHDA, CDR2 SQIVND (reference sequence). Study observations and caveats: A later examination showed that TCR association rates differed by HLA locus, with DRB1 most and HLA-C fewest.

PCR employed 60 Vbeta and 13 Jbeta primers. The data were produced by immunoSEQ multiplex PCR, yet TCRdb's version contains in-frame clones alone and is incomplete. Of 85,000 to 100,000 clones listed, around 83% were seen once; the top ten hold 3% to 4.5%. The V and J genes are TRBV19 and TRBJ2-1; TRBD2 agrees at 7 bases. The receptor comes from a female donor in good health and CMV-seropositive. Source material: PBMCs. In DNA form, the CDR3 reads TGTGCCAGTAGTATATCAGCGGGGCCGTACAATGAGCAGTTCTTC. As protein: CASSISAGPYNEQFF.